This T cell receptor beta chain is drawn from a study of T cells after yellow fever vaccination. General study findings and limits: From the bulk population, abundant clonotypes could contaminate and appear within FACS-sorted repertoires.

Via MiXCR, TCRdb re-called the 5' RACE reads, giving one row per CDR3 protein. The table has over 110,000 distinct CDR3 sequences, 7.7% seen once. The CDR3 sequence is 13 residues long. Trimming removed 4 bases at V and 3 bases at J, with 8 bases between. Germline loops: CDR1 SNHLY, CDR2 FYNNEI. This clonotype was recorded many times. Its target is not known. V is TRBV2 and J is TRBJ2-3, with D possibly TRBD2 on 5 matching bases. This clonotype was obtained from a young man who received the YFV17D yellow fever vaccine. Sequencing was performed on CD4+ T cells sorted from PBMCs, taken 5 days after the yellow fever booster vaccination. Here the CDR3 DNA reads TGTGCCAGCAGTGGAGAGGGAACAGATACGCAGTATTTT. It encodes CASSGEGTDTQYF.